The present T cell receptor beta chain was sequenced within a study of blood T cell repertoires in COVID-19. Across the study: The United States, Italy and Spain supplied acute and convalescent COVID-19 samples.

Germline values: CDR1 MNHEY, CDR2 SMNVEV (reference sequence). Trimming at V came to 5 bases and at J to 9 bases, leaving 13 bases not matched to a gene. The CDR3 consists of 15 residues. In the original analysis: Nucleated cell number was recorded as an estimate derived from reference gene primer amplification. The method was immunoSEQ multiplex PCR; TCRdb's version includes in-frame clones alone and lacks a portion of them. V and J calls and clone size are as listed in that table; D and trimming were resolved from the DNA. The table records 85,000 to 130,000 clones, 70% to 90% of them present only once.

The rearrangement links TRBV27 to TRBJ2-1; 7 bases match TRBD1. The sequence derives from a woman aged 60 to 75 with acute or convalescent COVID-19. Sequencing was done on a sample of peripheral blood. The CDR3 is CASSTSRTGVGEQFF. Here the CDR3 DNA reads TGTGCCAGCAGTACCTCTCGGACAGGTGTCGGTGAGCAGTTCTTC.